Below, 20 T cell receptor beta chains from the same sample are listed, as sequenced in a study of blood T cell repertoires in COVID-19. TCRdb keeps only in-frame clones here, not all; method: immunoSEQ multiplex PCR. The sample lists more than 250,000 clones, around 87% occurring once. Sequenced: PBMCs or T cells enriched from blood (not recorded which). Receptor source: a woman younger than 45 who had recovered from COVID-19.

This sequence joins TRBV28 and TRBJ1-2; 8 positions agree with TRBD1. Germline values: CDR1 MDHEN, CDR2 SYDVKM. The CDR3 covers 16 residues. V lost 5 bases, J lost 1 base, and 9 bases stayed unmatched. Written as DNA, the CDR3 is TGTGCCAGCAGTCCTCCTCTAGGACAGGGTAACTATGGCTACACCTTC. Residues: CASSPPLGQGNYGYTF.

The J gene is TRBJ1-2, the V gene TRBV5-6, with unresolved D. This CDR3 has 14 residues. Germline V CDR1 and CDR2: SGHDT, YYEEEE. The germline V and J ends were trimmed by 0 bases and 0 bases, with 6 bases remaining between them. The CDR3 DNA follows: TGTGCCAGCAGCTTGGGACAAGCTAACTATGGCTACACCTTC. Amino acid sequence: CASSLGQANYGYTF.

The chain combines TRBV19 with TRBJ1-3; the D gene is possibly TRBD1 (6 bases). Per the germline V gene, CDR1 is LNHDA and CDR2 is SQIVND (reference sequence). This CDR3 comprises 14 residues. Deletions cut 10 bases from V and 7 bases from J, with 20 bases between. The CDR3 here is CATGSVGAWNTIYF. Written as DNA, the CDR3 is TGTGCCACCGGGTCGGTGGGGGCTTGGAACACCATATATTTT.

Points on this clone: At one end the junction does not follow the germline gene, possibly because of a read error. The gene calls are TRBV3-1 (or the pseudogene TRBV3-2) and TRBJ2-5, with D tentatively TRBD1 (5 bases). Germline assignment: CDR1 LGHDT and CDR2 YNNKEL (reference sequence). The CDR3 consists of 11 residues. CDR3 residues: CASSLRTRVNF. CDR3 nucleotides: TGTGCCAGCAGCCTACGGACAAGGGTAAACTTC.

The V gene is TRBV4-2, the J gene TRBJ1-6; 7 nucleotides align to TRBD1. The CDR3 loop spans 20 amino acids. Germline CDR1 LGHNA, CDR2 YNFKEQ. With V trimmed by 2 bases and J by 5 bases, 18 bases remained unmatched. CDR3 DNA: TGTGCCAGCAGCCAAACTCAAACAGCGACAGGGAGGAGGAATAATTCACCCCTCCACTTT. Protein: CASSQTQTATGRRNNSPLHF.

The chain is built from TRBV7-9 and TRBJ2-3; tentative D call: TRBD2 (5 bases). With 4 bases removed from V and 10 bases from J, the gap between germline ends came to 15 bases. The CDR3 spans 13 residues. Germline CDR1 and CDR2: SEHNR and FQNEAQ (reference sequence). CDR3 DNA sequence: TGTGCCAGCAGCTCGGACTCCTACCGATCGCAGTATTTT. Protein: CASSSDSYRSQYF.

This chain's CDR3 is CASRQVGSYEQYF. For the CDR3, the DNA is TGTGCCAGCCGACAGGTCGGCTCCTACGAGCAGTACTTC. The chain has TRBV5-6 and TRBJ2-7; D is possibly TRBD1 (6 bases). Trimming stripped 7 bases from V and 0 bases from J, with 11 bases between. Germline V gene sequence: CDR1 SGHDT, CDR2 YYEEEE. The CDR3 totals 13 residues.

The J gene is TRBJ2-3, the V gene TRBV4-1; 10 bases are shared with TRBD2. The J segment lost 5 bases and the V segment lost 2 bases, leaving 4 bases of the junction unmatched. The CDR3 loop spans 15 amino acids. Per germline, CDR1 MGHRA and CDR2 YSYEKL. CDR3 in DNA: TGCGCCAGCAGCCAACGGAGCGGGGGGGAAGATACGCAGTATTTT. This translates into CASSQRSGGEDTQYF.

The chain employs TRBV11-3 and TRBJ2-1, with 12 nucleotides matching TRBD2. CDR1 is SGHNT and CDR2 is YENEEA in the germline V gene. The J segment lost 2 bases and the V segment lost 2 bases, leaving 1 base of the junction unmatched. The CDR3 extends over 16 amino acids. The DNA of the CDR3 is TGTGCCAGCAGCTTATCTAGCGGGGGGGCCTACAATGAGCAGTTCTTC. Its protein product is CASSLSSGGAYNEQFF. Using reference TRBV11-3 and TRBJ2-1 for the parts outside the CDR3, the full variable domain is EAGVVQSPRYKIIEKKQPVAFWCNPISGHNTLYWYLQNLGQGPELLIRYENEEAVDDSQLPKDRFSAERLKGVDSTLKIQPAELGDSAVYLCASSLSSGGAYNEQFFGPGTRLTVL.

The gene calls are TRBV5-1 and TRBJ1-1, with D uncertain. Germline values: CDR1 SGHRS, CDR2 YFSETQ. V dropped 4 bases and J dropped 1 base, with 11 bases sitting between them. The CDR3 consists of 14 residues. The CDR3 protein is CASSPGMSNTEAFF. CDR3 DNA: TGCGCCAGCAGCCCGGGGATGTCGAACACTGAAGCTTTCTTT.

The V and J genes are TRBV24-1 and TRBJ2-7; TRBD1 is a possible D gene (5 bases). The CDR3 loop spans 15 amino acids. The V end was cut by 4 bases, the J end by 1 base, with 13 bases between. Germline loops: CDR1 KGHDR, CDR2 SFDVKD. This CDR3 is CATSEWTKNSYEQYF. CDR3 coding DNA: TGTGCCACCAGTGAGTGGACAAAAAATTCCTACGAGCAGTACTTC.

The chain combines TRBV5-6 with TRBJ2-1; TRBD2 agrees at 9 bases. Trimming cost V 5 bases and J 0 bases; bases outside gene matches: 6. CDR1 is SGHDT, CDR2 YYEEEE, per germline. CDR3 length: 16 residues. The CDR3 nucleotides read TGTGCCAGCAGGTTCTTGACTAGCGGCTCCTACAATGAGCAGTTCTTC. It translates to CASRFLTSGSYNEQFF.

The CDR3 DNA sequence: TGTGCCAGCAGAACAGGGTCAGATACGCAGTATTTT. This sequence encodes CASRTGSDTQYF. The rearrangement joins TRBV2 to TRBJ2-3, with a tentative D call TRBD1 (6 bases). The V and J ends lost 6 bases and 4 bases respectively, with 8 bases between them. The CDR3 consists of 12 residues. From germline, CDR1 is SNHLY and CDR2 FYNNEI.

This chain joins TRBV12-3 or TRBV12-4 and TRBJ1-2; D not certain. V lost 4 bases and J lost 4, with 10 bases in between. This CDR3 is built from 13 residues. CDR3: CASSSPGAYGYTF. The CDR3 nucleotides read TGTGCCAGCAGTTCCCCGGGAGCCTATGGCTACACCTTC.

The chain carries TRBV28 and TRBJ1-2, with D maybe TRBD1 (5 bases). Trimming pared 1 base from V and 4 bases from J, leaving 10 bases between. The CDR3 totals 14 residues. Germline V gives CDR1 MDHEN, CDR2 SYDVKM. This CDR3 is CASSLSGGSYGYTF. CDR3 bases: TGTGCCAGCAGTTTATCTGGGGGGAGCTATGGCTACACCTTC.

The V call is TRBV9, the J call TRBJ2-3, with TRBD1 as a possible D gene (5 bases). The CDR3 extends over 13 amino acids. The V end was cut by 0 bases, the J end by 4 bases, with 6 bases between. Germline-derived CDR1 and CDR2 are SGDLS and YYNGEE. Here the CDR3 reads CASSVATADTQYF. DNA of the CDR3: TGTGCCAGCAGCGTAGCGACAGCAGATACGCAGTATTTT.

The genes are TRBV24-1 and TRBJ2-3, with D hard to call. CDR1 is KGHDR, CDR2 SFDVKD, per germline. The CDR3 consists of 13 residues. V lost 12 bases, J lost 1 base, and 13 bases lay in between. The CDR3 here is CAASSAGTDTQYF. Here the CDR3 DNA reads TGTGCCGCTAGTTCGGCGGGCACAGATACGCAGTATTTT.

CDR3 DNA: TGTGCCAGCAGCCTCAGAGGGTCCCGGACAGGGCAAGCAGATACGCAGTATTTT. This codes for CASSLRGSRTGQADTQYF. The chain carries TRBV3-1 (or the pseudogene TRBV3-2) and TRBJ2-3; 8 bases fit TRBD1. The CDR3 spans 18 residues. The V gene end was trimmed by 4 bases and the J gene end by 4 bases; junction bases not matched to a gene: 16. Germline values: CDR1 LGHDT, CDR2 YNNKEL (reference sequence).

This rearrangement joins TRBV5-1 to TRBJ2-1, with D possibly matching TRBD1 (6 bases). There are 16 residues in the CDR3. Germline V lookup: CDR1 SGHRS, CDR2 YFSETQ. Trimming shortened V by 4 bases and J by 0 bases, and 14 bases separated the two germline ends. In DNA, the CDR3 is TGCGCCAGCAGCGGGGGCGCAGGGAGCTCCTACAATGAGCAGTTCTTC. As protein: CASSGGAGSSYNEQFF.

This chain connects TRBV7-6 to TRBJ1-3; 7 positions agree with TRBD1. Germline V gives CDR1 SGHVS, CDR2 FNYEAQ. V lost 6 bases to trimming and J lost 0 bases; unmatched junction nucleotides: 5. The CDR3 covers 15 residues. The CDR3 reads CASRQGVTSGNTIYF. The CDR3 DNA is TGTGCCAGCAGGCAGGGGGTGACCTCTGGAAACACCATATATTTT.